This T cell receptor (beta chain) was captured by sequencing in a study of shared clonotypes between healthy human individuals. About this clone: The antigen is unknown.

Whole-study results and caveats: Sampling was confined to blood; repertoires within tissues likely differ. Non-shared clonotypes were found to have lower generation probabilities than the clonotypes that were shared by all four of the sorted-subset donors.

This CDR3 spans 14 amino acids. In germline, CDR1 is MNHNS, CDR2 SASEGT. With 2 bases clipped from V and 7 bases from J, the junction kept 7 bases outside the gene matches. The table came from immunoSEQ multiplex PCR; TCRdb's copy has only in-frame clones and leaves some out. The sample yields millions of clones, just over 90% seen once. Sequencing input: naive CD4+ T cells sorted from blood. The sample's subset: CD45RA+ positively selected. The chain combines TRBV6-1 with TRBJ1-2; 7 positions match TRBD1. The receptor comes from a man aged 18 to 35 in good health. The CDR3 DNA sequence: TGTGCCAGCAGTGAAATAAAAGGGGGCAGTGGCTACACCTTC. The encoded protein is CASSEIKGGSGYTF.